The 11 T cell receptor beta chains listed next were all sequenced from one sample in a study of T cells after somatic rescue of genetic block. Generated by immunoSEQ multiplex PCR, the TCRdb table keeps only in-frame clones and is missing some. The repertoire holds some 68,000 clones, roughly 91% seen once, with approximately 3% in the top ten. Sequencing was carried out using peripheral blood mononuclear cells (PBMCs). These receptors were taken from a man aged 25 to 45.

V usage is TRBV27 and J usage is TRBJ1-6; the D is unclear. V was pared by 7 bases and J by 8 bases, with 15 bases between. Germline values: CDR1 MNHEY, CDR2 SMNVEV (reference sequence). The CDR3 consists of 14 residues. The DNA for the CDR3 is TGTGCCAGCATGGTGTTCGAGGGAGATTCACCCCTCCACTTT. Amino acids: CASMVFEGDSPLHF.

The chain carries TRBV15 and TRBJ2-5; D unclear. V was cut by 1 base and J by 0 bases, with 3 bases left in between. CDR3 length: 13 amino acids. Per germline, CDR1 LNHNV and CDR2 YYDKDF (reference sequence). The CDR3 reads CATSRGYQETQYF. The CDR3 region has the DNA TGTGCCACCAGCAGAGGGTACCAAGAGACCCAGTACTTC.

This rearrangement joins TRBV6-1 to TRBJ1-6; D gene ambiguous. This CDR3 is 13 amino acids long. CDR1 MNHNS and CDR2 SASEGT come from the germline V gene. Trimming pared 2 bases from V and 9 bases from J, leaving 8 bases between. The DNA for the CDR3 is TGTGCCAGCAGTGAATACTCGGGTTCACCCCTCCACTTT. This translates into CASSEYSGSPLHF.

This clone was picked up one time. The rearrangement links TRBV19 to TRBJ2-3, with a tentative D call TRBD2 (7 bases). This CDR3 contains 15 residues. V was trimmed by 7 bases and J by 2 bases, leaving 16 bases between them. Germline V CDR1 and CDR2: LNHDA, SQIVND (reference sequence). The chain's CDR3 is CASTPGGGFTDTQYF. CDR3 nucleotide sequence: TGTGCCAGTACCCCGGGGGGCGGATTCACAGATACGCAGTATTTT. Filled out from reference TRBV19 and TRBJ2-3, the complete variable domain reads DGGITQSPKYLFRKEGQNVTLSCEQNLNHDAMYWYRQDPGQGLRLIYYSQIVNDFQKGDIAEGYSVSREKKESFPLTVTSAQKNPTAFYLCASTPGGGFTDTQYFGPGTRLTVL.

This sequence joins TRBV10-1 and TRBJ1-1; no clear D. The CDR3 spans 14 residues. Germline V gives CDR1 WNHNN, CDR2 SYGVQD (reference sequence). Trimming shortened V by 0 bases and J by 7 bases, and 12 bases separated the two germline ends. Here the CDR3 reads CASSESGWQSEAFF. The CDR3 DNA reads TGCGCCAGCAGTGAGTCAGGCTGGCAGAGTGAAGCTTTCTTT.

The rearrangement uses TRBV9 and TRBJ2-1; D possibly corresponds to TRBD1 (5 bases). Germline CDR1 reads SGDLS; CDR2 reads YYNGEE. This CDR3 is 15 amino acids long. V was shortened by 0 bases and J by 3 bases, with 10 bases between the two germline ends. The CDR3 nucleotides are TGTGCCAGCAGCGTAGTGGCAGGGAACTACAATGAGCAGTTCTTC. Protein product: CASSVVAGNYNEQFF. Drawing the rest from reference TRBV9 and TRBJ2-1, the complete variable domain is DSGVTQTPKHLITATGQRVTLRCSPRSGDLSVYWYQQSLDQGLQFLIQYYNGEERAKGNILERFSAQQFPDLHSELNLSSLELGDSALYFCASSVVAGNYNEQFFGPGTRLTVL.

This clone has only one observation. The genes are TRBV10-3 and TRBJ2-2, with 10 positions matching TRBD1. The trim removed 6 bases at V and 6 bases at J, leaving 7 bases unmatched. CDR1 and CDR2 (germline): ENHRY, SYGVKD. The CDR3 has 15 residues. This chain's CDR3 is CAISAGTGVPGELFF. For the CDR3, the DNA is TGTGCCATCAGCGCCGGGACAGGGGTTCCCGGGGAGCTGTTTTTT.

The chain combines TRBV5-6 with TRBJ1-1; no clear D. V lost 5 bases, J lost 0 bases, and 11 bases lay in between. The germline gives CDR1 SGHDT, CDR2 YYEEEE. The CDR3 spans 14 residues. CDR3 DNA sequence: TGTGCCAGCAGATATAGTACGGTGAACACTGAAGCTTTCTTT. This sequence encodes CASRYSTVNTEAFF.

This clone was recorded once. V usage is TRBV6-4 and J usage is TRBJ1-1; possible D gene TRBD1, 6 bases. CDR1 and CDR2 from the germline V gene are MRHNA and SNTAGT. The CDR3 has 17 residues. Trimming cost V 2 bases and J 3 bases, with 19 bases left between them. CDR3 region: CASSDPDRGKGDTEAFF. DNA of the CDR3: TGTGCCAGCAGTGACCCTGATAGGGGGAAAGGCGACACTGAAGCTTTCTTT.

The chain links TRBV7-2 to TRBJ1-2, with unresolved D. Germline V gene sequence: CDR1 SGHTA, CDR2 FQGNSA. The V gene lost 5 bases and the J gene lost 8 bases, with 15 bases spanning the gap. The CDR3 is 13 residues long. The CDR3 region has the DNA TGTGCCAGCAGCCTCGGGAGGGTTCAAGGCTACACCTTC. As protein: CASSLGRVQGYTF.

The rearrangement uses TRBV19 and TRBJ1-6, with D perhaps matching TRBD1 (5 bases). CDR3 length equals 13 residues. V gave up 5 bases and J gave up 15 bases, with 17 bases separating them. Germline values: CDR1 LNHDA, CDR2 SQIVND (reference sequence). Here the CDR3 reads CASSPGTWKGLHF. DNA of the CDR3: TGTGCCAGTAGTCCAGGGACCTGGAAGGGCCTCCACTTT.